This T cell receptor (beta chain) came from a study of blood T cell repertoires in COVID-19. On the study more broadly: The study drew acute and convalescent COVID-19 samples from the United States, Italy and Spain. T cells, B-cell-depleted T cells, or PBMCs provided the cDNA or gDNA that served as material.

Authors' processing steps: Reference gene primer amplification in the assay estimated nucleated cell counts. Produced via immunoSEQ multiplex PCR; TCRdb's table is partial and in-frame only. Clone size and V and J calls were adopted from that table, with D and trimming inferred from the DNA. Of about 250,000 clones listed, around 90% were seen once; the top ten hold about 1.3%. There are 15 residues in the CDR3. The V end was cut by 2 bases, the J end by 5 bases, with 15 bases between. Germline V gene sequence: CDR1 SGHTA, CDR2 FQGNSA. V gene TRBV7-2 combines with J gene TRBJ1-1; perhaps TRBD1 as D (6 bases). Sequencing input: peripheral blood. The clonotype comes from a man aged 80 or over with acute or convalescent COVID-19. In DNA form, the CDR3 reads TGTGCCAGCAGCTTATTAAGGCAGGGGCGGACTGAAGCTTTCTTT. It codes for CASSLLRQGRTEAFF.